The 27 T cell receptor beta chains given below trace back to one sample, sequenced in a study of glioma-infiltrating T cells. Using RNA template, CDR3s of TCR alpha and beta were amplified with iRepertoire arm-PCR. MiXCR, applied by TCRdb to the multiplex PCR reads, yields one record per CDR3 protein. This sample has some 160,000 distinct CDR3 sequences, with about 40% found just once. The specimen was glioma tissue, nonneoplastic brain tissue, or PBMCs (not recorded which). Source of these receptors: a human donor with low-grade glioma or glioblastoma, undergoing nonglioma brain surgery, or in good health (not recorded which).

There are many counts of this clonotype. The chain joins TRBV15 to TRBJ2-7; no clear D gene. Trimming removed 4 bases at V and 3 bases at J, with 13 bases between. The CDR3 sequence is 14 residues long. CDR1 and CDR2 (germline): LNHNV, YYDKDF (reference sequence). CDR3 residues: CATSTGESSYEQYF. The CDR3 region has the DNA TGTGCCACCAGCACTGGGGAATCGAGCTACGAGCAGTACTTC.

The CDR3 is CASRRESDTQYF. CDR3 bases: TGCGCCAGCAGGAGGGAGTCAGATACGCAGTATTTT. The V call is TRBV5-1, the J call TRBJ2-3; D perhaps matches TRBD2 (5 bases). This CDR3 is built from 12 residues. V was pared by 5 bases and J by 4 bases, with 8 bases between. The V gene's germline CDR1 is SGHRS and CDR2 YFSETQ.

About this clonotype: A read error is likely, as this CDR3 ends without the conserved phenylalanine or tryptophan. The rearrangement joins TRBV20-1 to TRBJ2-5; D is unresolved. Germline CDR1 reads DFQATT; CDR2 reads SNEGSKA (reference sequence). The CDR3 length is 14 residues. The V and J ends lost 0 bases and 5 bases respectively, with 13 bases between them. The chain's CDR3 is CSARDHMGFETQYL. As DNA, the CDR3 is TGCAGTGCTAGAGATCACATGGGTTTTGAGACCCAGTACCTC.

The chain links TRBV6-2 or TRBV6-3 to TRBJ1-1, with D possibly being TRBD1 (5 bases). The CDR3 loop spans 14 amino acids. Germline V lookup: CDR1 MNHEY, CDR2 SVGEGT. The V end was cut by 5 bases, the J end by 9 bases, with 19 bases between. This CDR3 is CASSENTGFVKAFF. The CDR3 DNA sequence: TGTGCCAGCAGTGAGAATACAGGATTCGTCAAAGCTTTCTTT.

The CDR3 DNA follows: TGTGCCAGCAGCCCGACAGTGATCTCCTACGAGCAGTACTTC. Amino acid sequence: CASSPTVISYEQYF. V gene TRBV7-2 combines with J gene TRBJ2-7; a weak D match, TRBD1 (5 bases). Germline V lookup: CDR1 SGHTA, CDR2 FQGNSA. CDR3 length equals 14 residues. Trimming took 5 bases from V and 0 from J, leaving 11 bases between them.

The sample holds many counts of this clonotype. Written as DNA, the CDR3 is TGTGCCAGCAGTGGGGCTAGCGGGAACTACAATGAGCAGTTCTTC. Translated, it gives CASSGASGNYNEQFF. The chain uses TRBV28 and TRBJ2-1; 9 nucleotides agree with TRBD2. The CDR3 is made up of 15 amino acids. CDR1 and CDR2 from the germline V gene are MDHEN and SYDVKM. The trim removed 5 bases at V and 3 bases at J, leaving 5 bases unmatched.

Only one count was recorded for this clonotype. V is TRBV6-2 or TRBV6-3 and J is TRBJ2-3, with 7 bases matching TRBD2. With V trimmed by 9 bases and J by 4 bases, 10 bases remained unmatched. The germline CDR1 and CDR2 sequences are MNHEY and SVGEGT. This CDR3 is built from 14 residues. CDR3 region: CARRRDYYSDTQYF. CDR3 nucleotide sequence: TGTGCCAGAAGGCGGGACTACTATTCAGATACGCAGTATTTT.

The chain couples TRBV24-1 to TRBJ2-1; unclear D gene. This CDR3 is 14 amino acids long. Trimming removed 0 bases from V and 6 bases from J, with 8 bases in between. The germline V gene has CDR1 KGHDR and CDR2 SFDVKD. CDR3 bases: TGTGCCACCAGTGATTTGCTTGGGTTCAATGAGCAGTTCTTC. The encoded protein is CATSDLLGFNEQFF.

As to this clonotype: An end of the junction does not agree with germline; a read error may underlie this. This chain uses TRBV6-1 with TRBJ1-5; tentatively, D is TRBD1 (5 bases). CDR3 length: 15 amino acids. Germline V gene sequence: CDR1 MNHNS, CDR2 SASEGT. Here the CDR3 DNA reads TGTGCCAGCAGACCGGACACAAATAGCAATCAGCCCAAGCACTTT. Encoded protein: CASRPDTNSNQPKHF.

This clonotype showed up many times. The gene calls are TRBV6-1 and TRBJ2-7; 9 positions agree with TRBD1. CDR3 length: 16 amino acids. J gave up 6 bases and V 5 bases, and 14 bases lay outside the gene matches. The germline V gene has CDR1 MNHNS and CDR2 SASEGT. The CDR3, as DNA: TGTGCCAGCAGTTCCCCGGCCGGGACAGGGAGGTTCGAGCAGTACTTC. Protein sequence: CASSSPAGTGRFEQYF.

Regarding this clonotype: An end of the junction differs from the germline gene, which may be a read error. This chain uses TRBV27 with TRBJ1-5, with 7 bases lining up with TRBD1. Germline values: CDR1 MNHEY, CDR2 SMNVEV (reference sequence). The CDR3 length is 14 residues. The CDR3 region has the DNA TGTGCCAGCGCCGAGGGACAGTGGAATCAGCCCGAGCATTTT. It translates to CASAEGQWNQPEHF.

As concerns this clonotype: Relative to the germline gene, one junction end is altered; a read error may explain this. The rearrangement links TRBV29-1 to TRBJ2-3; 9 bases agree with TRBD2. The germline gives CDR1 SQVTM, CDR2 ANQGSEA. This CDR3 comprises 15 residues. The CDR3 DNA follows: TGCAGCGCGCGGGGACCTAGCGGGATTGCAGATATGCAGTATTTT. Translation gives CSARGPSGIADMQYF.

This clonotype showed up just a few times. The CDR3 DNA reads TGTGCCAGCTCACCCGATTCGTACGGAATGAACACTGAAGCTTTCTTT. Amino acids: CASSPDSYGMNTEAFF. V is TRBV18 and J is TRBJ1-1, with D hard to call. V lost 3 bases, J lost 0 bases, and 14 bases lay in between. The CDR3 has 16 amino acids. Germline CDR1 and CDR2: KGHSH and LQKENI.

A word on this clonotype: One junction end does not reproduce the germline sequence, and a read error may be involved. The gene calls are TRBV5-4 and TRBJ1-2, with TRBD1 identical over 7 bases. From germline, CDR1 is SGHNT and CDR2 YYREEE (reference sequence). The CDR3 sequence is 13 residues long. The CDR3 nucleotides read TGTGCCAGCAGCCCGACCCGACAGGGCGGCTGCACCTTC. This sequence encodes CASSPTRQGGCTF.

The chain is built from TRBV12-3 or TRBV12-4 and TRBJ2-1, with TRBD1 identical over 10 bases. The assigned J gene may be wrong: the sequence end matches TRBJ2-5 better. This CDR3 region has 15 residues. The CDR3 DNA reads TGTGCCAGCACCGAGGGACAGGGGAACCAAGAGACCCAGTACTTC. This translates into CASTEGQGNQETQYF.

Ten or more counts support this clonotype. This chain joins TRBV5-4 and TRBJ1-1, with D unresolved. Germline assignment: CDR1 SGHNT and CDR2 YYREEE (reference sequence). The V gene lost 0 bases and the J gene lost 6 bases, with 9 bases spanning the gap. CDR3 size: 13 residues. Here the CDR3 reads CASSLAFRAEAFF. CDR3 nucleotides: TGTGCCAGCAGCTTGGCTTTTAGGGCTGAAGCTTTCTTT. The full variable domain, in which reference TRBV5-4 and TRBJ1-1 provide the parts outside the CDR3, is ETGVTQSPTHLIKTRGQQVTLRCSSQSGHNTVSWYQQALGQGPQFIFQYYREEENGRGNFPPRFSGLQFPNYSSELNVNALELDDSALYLCASSLAFRAEAFFGQGTRLTVV.

To note about this clonotype: Since a much larger clone is just one base distant, this may be a read error. The rearrangement links TRBV27 to TRBJ2-5; D is possibly TRBD2 (5 bases). The V gene lost 5 bases and the J gene lost 1 base, with 23 bases spanning the gap. The CDR3 totals 18 residues. Germline CDR1 is MNHEY and CDR2 is SMNVEV (reference sequence). The CDR3: CASSPYSVRATAQETQYF. CDR3 DNA sequence: TGTGCCAGCAGTCCCTACAGCGTGAGGGCCACGGCCCAAGAGACCCAGTACTTC.

In the case of this clonotype: A much larger clone lies one base from this, so it may be a read error. The conserved final phenylalanine or tryptophan is absent from the CDR3, which likely points to a read error. This sequence joins TRBV4-1 and TRBJ1-2, with D possibly TRBD1 on 5 matching bases. The V end was cut by 0 bases, the J end by 4 bases, with 15 bases between. CDR1 and CDR2 (germline): MGHRA, YSYEKL. This CDR3 is built from 16 residues. The CDR3 region has the DNA TGCGCCAGCAGCCAAGATATATGGAGGGGAGGCTATGGCTACACCTTA. This sequence encodes CASSQDIWRGGYGYTL.

As concerns this clonotype: This may arise from a read error, as a much more abundant clone is one base away. This chain joins TRBV6-5 and TRBJ2-3, with 8 bases aligning to TRBD2. Germline CDR1 and CDR2: MNHEY and SVGAGI. The CDR3 loop spans 15 amino acids. V gave up 6 bases and J gave up 0 bases; unmatched junction bases: 5. In DNA, the CDR3 is TGTGCCAGCAGCCGCGGGAGGTTAAGCACAGATACGCAGTATTTT. The encoded protein is CASSRGRLSTDTQYF.

Details on this clonotype: A much bigger clone sits one base away, suggesting this may be a read error. V usage is TRBV20-1 and J usage is TRBJ2-1; D unresolved. Trimming took off 7 bases at V and 8 bases at J, with 12 bases between the two ends. CDR1 DFQATT and CDR2 SNEGSKA come from the germline V gene (reference sequence). The CDR3 is made up of 11 amino acids. CDR3 in amino acids: CSEPLVDEQFF. The CDR3 DNA is TGCAGTGAGCCCCTAGTTGATGAGCAGTTCTTC.

J is TRBJ1-1 and V is TRBV10-3; D is perhaps TRBD1 (5 bases). Germline values: CDR1 ENHRY, CDR2 SYGVKD. The length of the CDR3 is 14 residues. Trimming shortened V by 10 bases and J by 1 base, and 16 bases separated the two germline ends. For the CDR3, the DNA is TGTGCCACCCGACCCGAGGGACGGAACACTGAAGCTTTCTTT. The encoded protein is CATRPEGRNTEAFF.

This clonotype was recorded many times. CDR3 region: CASSRRGQETQYF. CDR3 coding DNA: TGTGCCAGCAGCCGCCGGGGTCAAGAGACCCAGTACTTC. This chain links TRBV7-8 with TRBJ2-5, with TRBD2 as a possible D gene (5 bases). Germline-derived CDR1 and CDR2 are SGHVS and FQNEAQ. The CDR3 is 13 amino acids. Trimming cost V 5 bases and J 2 bases, with 9 bases left between them.

Notes on this clonotype: Possible read error: a much larger clone is one base away. V gene TRBV19 combines with J gene TRBJ1-6; D gene uncertain. Germline CDR1 and CDR2: LNHDA and SQIVND (reference sequence). The CDR3 has 12 residues. V was pared by 9 bases and J by 7 bases, with 10 bases between. Here the CDR3 reads CASRGVNSPLHF. CDR3 bases: TGTGCCAGCCGGGGTGTGAATTCACCCCTCCACTTT.

Note on this clonotype: A single base separates this from a much larger clone, so it may be a read error. The CDR3 spells CATGSPEETQYF. The CDR3, as DNA: TGTGCCACGGGGAGTCCCGAAGAGACCCAGTACTTC. The V call is TRBV24-1, the J call TRBJ2-5; weak D call: TRBD2 (5 bases). The CDR3 runs to 12 residues. Germline V gene lookup returns CDR1 KGHDR and CDR2 SFDVKD. Trimming removed 10 bases from V and 3 bases from J, with 11 bases in between.

With regard to this clonotype: This may come from a read error, since a much larger clone is one base off. The missing conserved phenylalanine or tryptophan at the end of this CDR3 makes a read error likely. The V and J genes are TRBV6-1 and TRBJ2-3; D is unclear. The V gene's germline CDR1 is MNHNS and CDR2 SASEGT. CDR3 length: 16 residues. Between the trimmed V and J ends, which lost 3 bases and 2 bases, there was a span of 15 bases. The CDR3 sequence is CASSDDFGTLTDTQYS. CDR3 in DNA: TGTGCCAGCAGTGACGATTTTGGTACTCTCACAGATACGCAGTATTCT.

The chain uses TRBV2 and TRBJ2-3; TRBD2 agrees at 9 bases. The CDR3 covers 14 residues. Trimming removed 10 bases from V and 6 bases from J; junction bases left unmatched: 11. Germline-derived CDR1 and CDR2 are SNHLY and FYNNEI. The CDR3 loop reads CATNQREAGDTQYF. For the CDR3, the DNA is TGTGCCACCAATCAGCGGGAGGCGGGGGATACGCAGTATTTT.

Notes on this clonotype: Since the CDR3 does not end with the conserved phenylalanine or tryptophan, this likely comes from a read error. CDR3 in amino acids: CASSQDLASGKTQYL. For the CDR3, the DNA is TGTGCCAGCAGCCAAGATCTGGCTAGCGGGAAGACCCAGTACCTC. This rearrangement joins TRBV3-1 to TRBJ2-1; 9 nucleotides match TRBD2. With the DNA end fitting TRBJ2-5 better, the J assignment may be wrong. The length of the CDR3 is 15 residues. CDR1 and CDR2 from the germline V gene are LGHDT and YNNKEL (reference sequence).